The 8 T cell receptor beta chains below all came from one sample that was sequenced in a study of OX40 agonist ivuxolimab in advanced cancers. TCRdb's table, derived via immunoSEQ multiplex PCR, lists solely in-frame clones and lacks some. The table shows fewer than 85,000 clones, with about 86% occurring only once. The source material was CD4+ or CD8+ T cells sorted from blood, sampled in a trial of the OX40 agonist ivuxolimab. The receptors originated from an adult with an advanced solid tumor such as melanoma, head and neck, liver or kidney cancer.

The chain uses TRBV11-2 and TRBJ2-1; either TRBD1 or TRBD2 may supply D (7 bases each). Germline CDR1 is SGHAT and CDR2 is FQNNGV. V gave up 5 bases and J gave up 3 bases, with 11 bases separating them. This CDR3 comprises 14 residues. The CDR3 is CASSLRGGYNEQFF. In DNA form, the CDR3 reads TGTGCCAGCAGCCTCAGGGGGGGCTACAATGAGCAGTTCTTC.

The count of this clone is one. DNA for the CDR3: TGTGCCAGCAGTGAGACATACTACAATGAGCAGTTCTTC. Amino acids: CASSETYYNEQFF. The chain carries TRBV2 and TRBJ2-1; D not certain. There are 13 residues in the CDR3. V shed 3 bases and J shed 3 bases, with 6 bases lying between them. Germline loops: CDR1 SNHLY, CDR2 FYNNEI.

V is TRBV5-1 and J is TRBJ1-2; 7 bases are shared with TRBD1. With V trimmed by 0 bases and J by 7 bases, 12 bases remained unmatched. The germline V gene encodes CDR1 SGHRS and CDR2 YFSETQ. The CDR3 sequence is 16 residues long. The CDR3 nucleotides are TGCGCCAGCAGCTTGGAAATCTCCGGGACAGCGGGTGGCTACACCTTC. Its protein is CASSLEISGTAGGYTF.

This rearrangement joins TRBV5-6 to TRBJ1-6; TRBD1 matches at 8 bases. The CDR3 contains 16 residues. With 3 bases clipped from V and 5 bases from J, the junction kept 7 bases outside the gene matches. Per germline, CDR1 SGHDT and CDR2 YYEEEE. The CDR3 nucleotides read TGTGCCAGCAGCTCGATGGACAGGGCGGATAATTCACCCCTCCACTTT. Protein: CASSSMDRADNSPLHF.

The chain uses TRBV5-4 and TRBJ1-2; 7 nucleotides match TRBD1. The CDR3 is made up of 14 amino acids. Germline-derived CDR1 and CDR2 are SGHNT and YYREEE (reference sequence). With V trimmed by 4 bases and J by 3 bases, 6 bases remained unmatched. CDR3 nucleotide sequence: TGTGCCAGCAGCGTCGCAGGGGGAGACTATGGCTACACCTTC. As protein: CASSVAGGDYGYTF.

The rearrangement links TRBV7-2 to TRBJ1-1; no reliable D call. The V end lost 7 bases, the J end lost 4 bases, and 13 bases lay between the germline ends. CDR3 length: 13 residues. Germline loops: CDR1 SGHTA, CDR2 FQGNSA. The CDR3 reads CASTIHGGTEAFF. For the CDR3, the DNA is TGTGCCAGCACCATACACGGCGGCACTGAAGCTTTCTTT.

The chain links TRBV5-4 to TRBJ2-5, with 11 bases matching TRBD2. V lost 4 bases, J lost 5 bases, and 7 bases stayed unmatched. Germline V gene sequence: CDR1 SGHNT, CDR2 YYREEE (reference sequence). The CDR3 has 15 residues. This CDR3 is CASSPGTSGWETQYF. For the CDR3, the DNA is TGTGCCAGCAGCCCCGGGACTAGCGGTTGGGAGACCCAGTACTTC.

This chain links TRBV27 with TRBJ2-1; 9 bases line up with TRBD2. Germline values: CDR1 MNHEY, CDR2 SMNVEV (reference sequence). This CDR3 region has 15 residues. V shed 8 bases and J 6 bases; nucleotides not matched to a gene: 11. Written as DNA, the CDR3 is TGTGCCAGCGGAACGACTAGCGGATGGGGCAATGAGCAGTTCTTC. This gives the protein CASGTTSGWGNEQFF.